The T cell receptor (beta chain) described here comes from a study of cytomegalovirus exposure and HLA in healthy donors. Whole-study findings and limits: First-cohort TCR clusters were later found to tend to co-occur in the approximately 120 validation repertoires. The majority of TCR sequences were rare, yet some public TCRs appeared in many donors.

The validation cohort, a group of 100 to 150 subjects, included the donors and was separate from the approximately 650-subject first cohort. The protocol was immunoSEQ multiplex PCR, while the TCRdb copy is restricted to in-frame clones and leaves out a portion. The sample lists around 230,000 clones, 75% to 90% occurring once. Points on this clone: The antigen is not known.

The CDR3 runs to 17 residues. Looked up from germline, CDR1 is MGHDK and CDR2 is SYGVNS. The ends lost 4 bases at V and 5 bases at J; junction bases unmatched: 16. The source is a woman in her thirties in good health and CMV-seropositive. The chain joins TRBV25-1 to TRBJ1-2, with TRBD1 matching over 7 bases. Input material: PBMCs. The CDR3 protein is CASSVTGGQPSFYGYTF. CDR3 nucleotide sequence: TGTGCCAGCAGTGTTACCGGGGGACAGCCGTCTTTTTATGGCTACACCTTC.